The 11 T cell receptor beta chains below all came from one sample that was sequenced in a study of blood T cell repertoires in COVID-19 (dated by TCRdb to the early 2020s). The protocol used for the library was the immunoSEQ multiplex PCR assay. What TCRdb holds here is the immuneACCESS table cut down to in-frame rearrangements. Part of the clones is not present; checked against another copy, under half of the missing clones reflect an unresolved V gene, and the others are unexplained. Recorded for this sample are some 140,000 clones; around 78% of them occurred a single time. The top ten constitute 9.5% to 14% of the sample. Sequencing used peripheral blood. The receptor source for this set is a human donor in a cohort sampled during active COVID-19.

The J gene is TRBJ1-2, the V gene TRBV11-2; a possible D gene is TRBD1 (5 bases). Germline V CDR1 and CDR2: SGHAT, FQNNGV. This CDR3 spans 16 amino acids. Trimming removed 5 bases at V and 0 bases at J, with 16 bases between. The CDR3 reads CASSPGPGRANYGYTF. The CDR3, as DNA: TGTGCCAGCAGCCCCGGTCCGGGCAGGGCTAACTATGGCTACACCTTC.

The chain couples TRBV29-1 to TRBJ2-7, with TRBD1 matching 10 bases. The ends lost 5 bases at V and 6 bases at J; junction bases unmatched: 7. The CDR3 sequence is 13 residues long. Germline CDR1 reads SQVTM; CDR2 reads ANQGSEA. CDR3 in amino acids: CSVRGQGLVEQYF. DNA of the CDR3: TGCAGCGTTAGGGGACAGGGGCTGGTCGAGCAGTACTTC.

This clone was recorded a few times. The chain couples TRBV5-4 to TRBJ1-1; weak D call: TRBD1 (6 bases). Between the trimmed V and J ends, which lost 0 bases and 7 bases, there was a span of 10 bases. CDR3 size: 13 residues. CDR1 and CDR2 (germline): SGHNT, YYREEE (reference sequence). CDR3 coding DNA: TGTGCCAGCAGCTTGGCCGAAGGGGGTGAAGCTTTCTTT. As protein: CASSLAEGGEAFF.

The CDR3, as DNA: TGTGCCAGCAGCTCGGGACTAGCGGGGGGGCCGGACTACAATGAGCAGTTCTTC. Translating it yields CASSSGLAGGPDYNEQFF. V usage is TRBV7-8 and J usage is TRBJ2-1, with TRBD2 identical over 16 bases. After removal of 4 bases from V and 3 bases from J, the junction contained 6 bases not matched to a gene. Germline V gene lookup returns CDR1 SGHVS and CDR2 FQNEAQ. CDR3 length equals 18 residues.

The gene calls are TRBV28 and TRBJ1-4, with unresolved D. Trimming removed 7 bases at V and 8 bases at J, with 5 bases between. Germline V gene lookup returns CDR1 MDHEN and CDR2 SYDVKM. This CDR3 comprises 10 residues. CDR3: CASKQEKLFF. The CDR3 DNA reads TGTGCCAGCAAACAAGAAAAACTGTTTTTT.

The rearrangement joins TRBV5-1 to TRBJ1-4; D not certain. This CDR3 contains 13 residues. V was cut by 9 bases and J by 3 bases, with 12 bases left in between. Germline V CDR1 and CDR2: SGHRS, YFSETQ. The CDR3 nucleotides are TGCGCCACCAGACTCGAGCCTAATGAAAAACTGTTTTTT. The encoded protein is CATRLEPNEKLFF. The full variable domain, with the rest looked up from reference TRBV5-1 and TRBJ1-4, is KAGVTQTPRYLIKTRGQQVTLSCSPISGHRSVSWYQQTPGQGLQFLFEYFSETQRNKGNFPGRFSGRQFSNSRSEMNVSTLELGDSALYLCATRLEPNEKLFFGSGTQLSVL.

The rearrangement uses TRBV30 and TRBJ1-2; no clear D. CDR1 is GTSNPN and CDR2 is SVGIG in the germline V gene (reference sequence). The CDR3 contains 11 residues. Deletions cut 7 bases from V and 6 bases from J, with 12 bases between. The CDR3 region has the DNA TGTGCCTCTGACTGGCGGGATGGCTACACCTTC. Translating gives CASDWRDGYTF.

On this clone: A junction end diverges from the germline sequence, so it may reflect a read error. The chain recombines TRBV6-2 or TRBV6-3 with TRBJ2-3, with D unclear. Germline CDR1 is MNHEY and CDR2 is SVGEGT. This CDR3 has 13 amino acids. The CDR3 region has the DNA TGTGCCAACAGTTACGGGCAAACAGATACGCAGTATTTT. It specifies CANSYGQTDTQYF.

This chain connects TRBV2 to TRBJ2-4; D remains unclear. Germline CDR1 is SNHLY and CDR2 is FYNNEI. The CDR3 runs to 14 residues. V lost 3 bases to trimming and J lost 8 bases, with 14 bases between them. The CDR3 here is CASSEATQAYIQYF. In nucleotides, the CDR3 is TGTGCCAGCAGTGAGGCTACCCAGGCATACATTCAGTACTTC.

This chain joins TRBV5-1 and TRBJ2-7; 9 bases are a match to TRBD2. V shed 7 bases and J 2 bases; nucleotides not matched to a gene: 7. The CDR3 contains 14 residues. Germline-derived CDR1 and CDR2 are SGHRS and YFSETQ. CDR3 DNA: TGCGCCAGCTATAGCGGGGGTGCCACCTACGAGCAGTACTTC. Translated, it gives CASYSGGATYEQYF.

The gene calls are TRBV6-6 and TRBJ1-5, with a tentative D call TRBD1 (5 bases). CDR3 length: 13 amino acids. Trimming left V 8 bases short and J 2 bases short, with 10 bases between. Germline loops: CDR1 MNHNY, CDR2 SVGAGI (reference sequence). CDR3 region: CASQGGGNQPQHF. CDR3 in DNA: TGTGCCAGCCAGGGTGGGGGCAATCAGCCCCAGCATTTT.